This T cell receptor (beta chain) was identified in a study of monozygotic twins with inflammatory bowel disease. The V gene's germline CDR1 is SGHRS and CDR2 YFSETQ. CDR3 length: 14 residues. TCRdb reprocessed the 5' RACE reads and reports one entry per CDR3 protein, with no DNA. This sample lists about 210,000 distinct CDR3 sequences; its ten largest clones have 1.5% to 2%. Donors gave about 2.5 ml of blood apiece. The source is a human donor with ulcerative colitis or Crohn's disease, or a healthy co-twin of an affected twin (not recorded which). The sequenced material came from blood. The rearrangement uses TRBV5-1 and TRBJ1-2. CDR3 loop: CASSPDPPVGGYTF.